This T cell receptor beta chain was found in a study of identical twins. The CDR3 has 15 amino acids. V lost 0 bases to trimming and J lost 0 bases, with 9 bases between them. The germline gives CDR1 SGHRS, CDR2 YFSETQ. This clonotype has a count of ten or more. From the 5' RACE reads, TCRdb called clonotypes with MiXCR, one entry per CDR3 protein. The table includes 500,000 or so distinct CDR3 sequences, about 20% detected once. In addition, the sample was reused for a study of T cells expressing NK-cell markers.

Material for sequencing was CD4+ T cells sorted from blood. The chain carries TRBV5-1 and TRBJ1-2; D remains ambiguous. The receptor was isolated from a woman aged 18 to 35 in good health. The CDR3 region is CASSLESAANYGYTF. CDR3 bases: TGCGCCAGCAGCTTGGAATCCGCCGCTAACTATGGCTACACCTTC.